The entry below gives a single T cell receptor (beta chain) sequence along with its context. The data belong to a study of blood T cell repertoires in COVID-19. Trimming pared 3 bases from V and 5 bases from J, leaving 14 bases between. CDR3 length: 16 residues. Germline assignment: CDR1 MGHDK and CDR2 SYGVNS. Seattle patients were enrolled during active infection and followed longitudinally. Authors' data handling: By means of reference gene primer amplification, nucleated cell counts were estimated. TCRdb keeps only in-frame clones here, not all; method: immunoSEQ multiplex PCR. That table gives V, J and clone size, and the DNA gave D and trimming. The data contain fewer than 250,000 clones, roughly 80% of them singletons.

The sequenced sample consisted of peripheral blood. This TCR derives from a woman of 80 years or more with COVID-19, enrolled during active disease. The J gene is TRBJ1-6, the V gene TRBV25-1; weak D call: TRBD1 (5 bases). In DNA form, the CDR3 reads TGTGCCAGCAGTGAGACCAGACAGCTCAATAATTCACCCCTCCACTTT. This sequence encodes CASSETRQLNNSPLHF.